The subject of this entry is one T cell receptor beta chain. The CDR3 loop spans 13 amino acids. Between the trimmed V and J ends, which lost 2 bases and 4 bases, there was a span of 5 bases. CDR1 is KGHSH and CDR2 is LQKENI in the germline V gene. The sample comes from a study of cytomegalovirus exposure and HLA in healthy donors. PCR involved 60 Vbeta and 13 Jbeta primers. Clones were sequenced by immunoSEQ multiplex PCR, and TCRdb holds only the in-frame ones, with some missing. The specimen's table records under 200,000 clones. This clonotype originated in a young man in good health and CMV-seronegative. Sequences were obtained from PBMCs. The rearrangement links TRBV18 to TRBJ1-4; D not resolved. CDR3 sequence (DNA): TGTGCCAGCTCACCAGCGATTAATGAAAAACTGTTTTTT. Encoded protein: CASSPAINEKLFF.